This entry lists 24 T cell receptor beta chains sequenced from one sample in a study of blood T cell repertoires in COVID-19. Using immunoSEQ multiplex PCR, the repertoire was profiled, and TCRdb retains in-frame clones only, with some absent. The sample comprises roughly 250,000 clones, 80% to 85% of which are singletons, and around 16% rests with the top ten. Sequencing used peripheral blood. The receptors were sampled from a person between 65 and 79 years old with COVID-19, enrolled during active disease.

The chain links TRBV28 to TRBJ2-2, with TRBD1 as a possible D gene (6 bases). Germline CDR1 MDHEN, CDR2 SYDVKM. The CDR3 is 17 residues long. Trimming took off 1 base at V and 4 bases at J, with 16 bases between the two ends. The CDR3 bases are TGTGCCAGCAGTTTATACTGGGGGCAACCGAGCACCGGGGAGCTGTTTTTT. Its protein product is CASSLYWGQPSTGELFF.

This chain joins TRBV30 and TRBJ1-3, with 10 bases matching TRBD1. The J segment lost 3 bases and the V segment lost 4 bases, leaving 6 bases of the junction unmatched. The CDR3 is 15 residues long. From germline, CDR1 is GTSNPN and CDR2 SVGIG (reference sequence). For the CDR3, the DNA is TGTGCCTGGAACCGGGACAGGGGTGTTGGAAACACCATATATTTT. Translated, it gives CAWNRDRGVGNTIYF.

The chain employs TRBV6-1 and TRBJ1-6; D unclear. Germline V gives CDR1 MNHNS, CDR2 SASEGT. Trimming removed 3 bases at V and 6 bases at J, with 6 bases between. The CDR3 contains 13 residues. The CDR3 DNA follows: TGTGCCAGCAGTGACAGTTTTAATTCACCCCTCCACTTT. Protein product: CASSDSFNSPLHF.

The V gene is TRBV28, the J gene TRBJ1-4; D perhaps matches TRBD1 (6 bases). Trimming pared 7 bases from V and 6 bases from J, leaving 12 bases between. CDR1 is MDHEN and CDR2 is SYDVKM in the germline V gene. CDR3 size: 13 residues. CDR3 loop: CASKGGPDEKLFF. The CDR3 coding sequence is TGTGCCAGCAAGGGGGGGCCGGATGAAAAACTGTTTTTT.

This rearrangement joins TRBV7-9 to TRBJ1-2, with no clear D. CDR3 length: 14 amino acids. Germline V lookup: CDR1 SEHNR, CDR2 FQNEAQ (reference sequence). Between the trimmed V and J ends, which lost 5 bases and 8 bases, there was a span of 18 bases. For the CDR3, the DNA is TGTGCCAGCAGCCCGCTAGGTGGAGGATACGGCTACACCTTC. Protein: CASSPLGGGYGYTF.

The rearrangement uses TRBV19 and TRBJ1-5; 7 bases agree with TRBD1. The V gene's germline CDR1 is LNHDA and CDR2 SQIVND (reference sequence). This CDR3 has 17 amino acids. Germline trimming cut 4 bases from V and 0 bases from J; bases unmatched to any gene: 9. CDR3 in amino acids: CASSTLRGQNSNQPQHF. As DNA, the CDR3 is TGTGCCAGTAGTACCCTAAGGGGACAGAATAGCAATCAGCCCCAGCATTTT.

The chain joins TRBV6-1 to TRBJ1-3, with a tentative D call TRBD1 (5 bases). Trimming pared 1 base from V and 2 bases from J, leaving 9 bases between. Germline CDR1 MNHNS, CDR2 SASEGT. CDR3 length: 15 amino acids. The CDR3 sequence is CASSEETAPGNTIYF. CDR3 coding DNA: TGTGCCAGCAGTGAAGAGACAGCTCCTGGAAACACCATATATTTT.

The count of this clone is one. The V gene is TRBV6-5, the J gene TRBJ1-1; 7 bases align to TRBD1. The J segment lost 2 bases and the V segment lost 6 bases, leaving 6 bases of the junction unmatched. The CDR3 length is 14 residues. Germline assignment: CDR1 MNHEY and CDR2 SVGAGI. The CDR3 sequence: CASRRDSTNTEAFF. CDR3 DNA: TGTGCCAGCAGGAGGGACAGTACCAACACTGAAGCTTTCTTT.

This chain connects TRBV11-2 to TRBJ2-1; D uncertain. The germline V and J ends were trimmed by 3 bases and 6 bases, with 9 bases remaining between them. This CDR3 is built from 13 residues. Germline CDR1 SGHAT, CDR2 FQNNGV. CDR3 in amino acids: CASSFGAANEQFF. The CDR3, as DNA: TGTGCCAGCAGCTTTGGTGCGGCCAATGAGCAGTTCTTC.

V usage is TRBV2 and J usage is TRBJ2-7; a weak D match, TRBD2 (5 bases). Germline values: CDR1 SNHLY, CDR2 FYNNEI. The CDR3 has 14 amino acids. Deletions cut 8 bases from V and 0 bases from J, with 14 bases between. CDR3 DNA: TGTGCCAGCCATCCGAGGGTCCGCTCCTACGAGCAGTACTTC. This encodes CASHPRVRSYEQYF.

The rearrangement links TRBV11-1 to TRBJ1-6; 7 positions match TRBD1. This CDR3 region has 16 residues. CDR1 is SGHAT, CDR2 FQDESV, per germline (reference sequence). J was trimmed by 5 bases and V by 5 bases; bases with no gene match: 9. Written as DNA, the CDR3 is TGTGCCAGCAGCCAAGGACAGGTCACGAATAATTCACCCCTCCACTTT. Translating it yields CASSQGQVTNNSPLHF.

The genes are TRBV6-5 and TRBJ1-1; 9 nucleotides match TRBD1. After removal of 8 bases from V and 6 bases from J, the junction contained 10 bases not matched to a gene. Germline V gene lookup returns CDR1 MNHEY and CDR2 SVGAGI. This CDR3 region has 14 residues. The CDR3 is CASAKEGQGSEAFF. The CDR3 nucleotides read TGTGCCAGCGCAAAGGAGGGACAGGGCTCTGAAGCTTTCTTT.

This sequence joins TRBV6-6 and TRBJ2-2; D possibly corresponds to TRBD1 (5 bases). The CDR3 spans 12 residues. Trimming took 6 bases from V and 8 from J, leaving 10 bases between them. The germline gives CDR1 MNHNY, CDR2 SVGAGI (reference sequence). The CDR3 spells CASSQGLGELFF. In DNA, the CDR3 is TGTGCCAGCAGCCAGGGTTTAGGGGAGCTGTTTTTT.

The gene calls are TRBV5-4 and TRBJ1-2; 8 bases fit TRBD1. The CDR3 contains 14 residues. V gave up 4 bases and J gave up 4 bases; unmatched junction bases: 6. Germline lookup yields CDR1 SGHNT and CDR2 YYREEE (reference sequence). CDR3 amino acids: CASSPDRDIYGYTF. The CDR3 nucleotides are TGTGCCAGCAGCCCGGACAGGGACATCTATGGCTACACCTTC.

In DNA form, the CDR3 reads TGTGCCAGCAGCTTACGGGGGGGAAGCACAGATACGCAGTATTTT. Protein product: CASSLRGGSTDTQYF. The chain combines TRBV11-1 with TRBJ2-3, with 8 bases lining up with TRBD2. The CDR3 runs 15 residues. CDR1 is SGHAT and CDR2 is FQDESV in the germline V gene (reference sequence). Trimming at V came to 2 bases and at J to 0 bases, leaving 1 base not matched to a gene.

The V and J genes are TRBV7-2 and TRBJ1-4, with TRBD1 as a possible D gene (5 bases). Germline assignment: CDR1 SGHTA and CDR2 FQGNSA. The CDR3 covers 15 residues. V was clipped by 1 base and J by 7 bases, with 13 bases between them. Written as DNA, the CDR3 is TGTGCCAGCAGCTTAGTGGGGACGGGGGGTGAAAAACTGTTTTTT. Residues: CASSLVGTGGEKLFF.

This clone was detected a few times. The CDR3 protein is CSATQDISAGYTF. In DNA, the CDR3 is TGCAGCGCAACACAGGATATCTCCGCTGGCTACACCTTC. The rearrangement joins TRBV29-1 to TRBJ1-2, with a possible D match to TRBD1 (5 bases). The CDR3 consists of 13 residues. The V gene's germline CDR1 is SQVTM and CDR2 ANQGSEA. V gave up 7 bases and J gave up 7 bases, with 19 bases separating them. Complete variable domain (other parts from reference TRBV29-1 and TRBJ1-2): SAVISQKPSRDICQRGTSLTIQCQVDSQVTMMFWYRQQPGQSLTLIATANQGSEATYESGFVIDKFPISRPNLTFSTLTVSNMSPEDSSIYLCSATQDISAGYTFGSGTRLTVV.

The rearrangement uses TRBV6-5 and TRBJ1-6, with D perhaps matching TRBD1 (5 bases). Trimming took off 7 bases at V and 8 bases at J, with 18 bases between the two ends. Per germline, CDR1 MNHEY and CDR2 SVGAGI. The CDR3 loop spans 15 amino acids. In DNA, the CDR3 is TGTGCCAGCACCTCTCCTTCGGGGACTCATTCACCCCTCCACTTT. Translation: CASTSPSGTHSPLHF.

Ten or more counts support this clone. The CDR3 nucleotides read TGTGCCAGCGGGGTGGTAGCGTACAGTTCTGACAATGAGCAGTTCTTC. This gives the protein CASGVVAYSSDNEQFF. The rearrangement uses TRBV9 and TRBJ2-1; D may be TRBD2 (5 bases). CDR1 is SGDLS, CDR2 YYNGEE, per germline. The length of the CDR3 is 16 residues. V was trimmed by 7 bases and J by 5 bases, leaving 22 bases between them.

The chain combines TRBV2 with TRBJ1-5, with D perhaps matching TRBD1 (5 bases). V shed 4 bases and J shed 6 bases, with 16 bases lying between them. The CDR3 is 15 residues long. CDR1 and CDR2 from the germline V gene are SNHLY and FYNNEI. CDR3 sequence: CASSAADILSQPQHF. The CDR3 bases are TGTGCCAGCAGTGCGGCGGACATTTTGAGTCAGCCCCAGCATTTT.

This chain joins TRBV30 and TRBJ2-3; D not certain. Trimming removed 0 bases from V and 6 bases from J, with 10 bases in between. Per germline, CDR1 GTSNPN and CDR2 SVGIG (reference sequence). The CDR3 loop spans 13 amino acids. The CDR3 sequence: CAWSVNLHDTQYF. The CDR3 nucleotides read TGTGCCTGGAGTGTAAACTTGCACGATACGCAGTATTTT. Combining the CDR3 with reference TRBV30 and TRBJ2-3 gives the whole variable domain SQTIHQWPATLVQPVGSPLSLECTVEGTSNPNLYWYRQAAGRGLQLLFYSVGIGQISSEVPQNLSASRPQDRQFILSSKKLLLSDSGFYLCAWSVNLHDTQYFGPGTRLTVL.

The genes are TRBV19 and TRBJ2-2; the D gene is possibly TRBD2 (5 bases). Germline V gene lookup returns CDR1 LNHDA and CDR2 SQIVND (reference sequence). The CDR3 consists of 12 residues. With 10 bases removed from V and 6 bases from J, the gap between germline ends came to 12 bases. The CDR3 DNA reads TGTGCCACCTGGCGGGTCCCCGGGGAGCTGTTTTTT. It translates to CATWRVPGELFF.

CDR3 in amino acids: CASSLLTGGGEKLFF. CDR3 in DNA: TGTGCCAGCAGCTTACTAACAGGGGGAGGCGAAAAACTGTTTTTT. This rearrangement joins TRBV5-6 to TRBJ1-4; 8 bases align to TRBD1. Trimming at V came to 2 bases and at J to 8 bases, leaving 8 bases not matched to a gene. This CDR3 comprises 15 residues. The germline V gene has CDR1 SGHDT and CDR2 YYEEEE.

This chain uses TRBV7-2 with TRBJ2-2; D is possibly TRBD2 (6 bases). V gave up 11 bases and J gave up 5 bases, with 18 bases separating them. From germline, CDR1 is SGHTA and CDR2 FQGNSA. The CDR3 covers 14 residues. CDR3 region: CAGGAALGTGELFF. Here the CDR3 DNA reads TGTGCCGGAGGGGCGGCCCTGGGGACCGGGGAGCTGTTTTTT.